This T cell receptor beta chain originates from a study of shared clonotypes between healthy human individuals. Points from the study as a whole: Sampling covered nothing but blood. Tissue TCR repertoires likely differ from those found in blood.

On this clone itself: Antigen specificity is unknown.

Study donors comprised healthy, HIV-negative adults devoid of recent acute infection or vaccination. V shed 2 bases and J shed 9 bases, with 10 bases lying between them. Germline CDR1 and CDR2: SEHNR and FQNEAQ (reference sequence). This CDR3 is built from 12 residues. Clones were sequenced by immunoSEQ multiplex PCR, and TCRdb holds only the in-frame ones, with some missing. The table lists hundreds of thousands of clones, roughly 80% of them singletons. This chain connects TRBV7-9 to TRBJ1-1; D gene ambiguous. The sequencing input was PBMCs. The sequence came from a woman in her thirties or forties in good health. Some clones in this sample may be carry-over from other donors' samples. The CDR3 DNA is TGTGCCAGCAGCTTAAATCAAGAAAAAGCTTTCTTT. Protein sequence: CASSLNQEKAFF.